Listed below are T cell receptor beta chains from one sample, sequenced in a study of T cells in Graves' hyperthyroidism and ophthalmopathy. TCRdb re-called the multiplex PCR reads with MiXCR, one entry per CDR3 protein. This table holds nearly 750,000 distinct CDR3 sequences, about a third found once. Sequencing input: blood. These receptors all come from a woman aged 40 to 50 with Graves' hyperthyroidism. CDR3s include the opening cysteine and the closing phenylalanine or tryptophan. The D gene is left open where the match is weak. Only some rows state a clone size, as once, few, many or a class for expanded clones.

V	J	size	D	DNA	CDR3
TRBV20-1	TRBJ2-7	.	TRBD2	TGCAGTGCTATCGGACTAGCGGGTAACTCCTACGAGCAGTACTTC	CSAIGLAGNSYEQYF
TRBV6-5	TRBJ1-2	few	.	TGTGCCAGCAGGCCTCGGGGGGTACTTGATGGCTACACCTTC	CASRPRGVLDGYTF
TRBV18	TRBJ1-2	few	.	TGTGCCAGCTCATTCAGCTTCGGCTACACCTTC	CASSFSFGYTF
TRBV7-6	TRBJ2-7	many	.	TGTGCCAGCAGTCCAACGGCGGGGCAGGACTCCTACGAGCAGTACTTC	CASSPTAGQDSYEQYF
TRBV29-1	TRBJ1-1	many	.	TGCAGCGTTGGTGTTGGGATTCAGAACACTGAAGCTTTCTTT	CSVGVGIQNTEAFF
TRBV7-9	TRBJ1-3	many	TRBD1	TGTGCCAGCAGCTGGAAGGGACAGGGAGGAGGAAACACCATATATTTT	CASSWKGQGGGNTIYF
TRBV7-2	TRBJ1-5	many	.	TGTGCCAGCAGCTTAGCAGCAGAGATCTTTCAGCCCCAGCATTTT	CASSLAAEIFQPQHF
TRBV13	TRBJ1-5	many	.	TGTGCCAGCAGCCTCCGGGTGAGGGGCTTAGGTCAGCCCCAGCATTTT	CASSLRVRGLGQPQHF
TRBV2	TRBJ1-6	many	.	TGTGCCAGCAGTTACTTAGGGGACCCGGATTCACCCCTCCACTTT	CASSYLGDPDSPLHF
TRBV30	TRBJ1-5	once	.	TGTGCCTGGAAAAAAGGGATAGGTCAGCCCCAGCATTTT	CAWKKGIGQPQHF
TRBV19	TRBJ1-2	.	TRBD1	TGTGCCAGCAGTTTATCCACTCGGGACAGGGCCTATGGCTACACCTTC	CASSLSTRDRAYGYTF
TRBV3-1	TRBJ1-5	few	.	TGTGCCAGCAGCCAAGATTGGGACGATCAGCCCCAGCATTTT	CASSQDWDDQPQHF
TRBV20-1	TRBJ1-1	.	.	TGCAGTGCTTCTGGACAGCTCTACACTGAAGCTTTCTTT	CSASGQLYTEAFF
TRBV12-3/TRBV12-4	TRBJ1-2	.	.	TGTGCCAGCAGTTTAGGGGTCGCGAGAGGGTTATTCGTCTATGGCTACACCTTC	CASSLGVARGLFVYGYTF
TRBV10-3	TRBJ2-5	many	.	TGTGCCATCTCCTACGAGGAAGAGACCCAGTACTTC	CAISYEEETQYF
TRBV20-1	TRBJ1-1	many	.	TGCAGTGCTAGGGGCCGCTCTGAAGCTTTCTTT	CSARGRSEAFF
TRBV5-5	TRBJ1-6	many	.	TGTGCCAGTGTCATTAGGGAAGATTCACCCCTCCACTTT	CASVIREDSPLHF
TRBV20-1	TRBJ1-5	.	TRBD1	TGCAGTGCAATTGACAGGGGGTTTTCGGTTAGGCCCCAGCATTTT	CSAIDRGFSVRPQHF
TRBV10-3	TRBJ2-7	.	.	TGTGCCACCTACCGCGGGGCCAATATGAACTACGAGCAGTACTTC	CATYRGANMNYEQYF
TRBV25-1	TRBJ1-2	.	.	TGTGCCAGCTCACCGACCTCACAGGGCCTCTATGGCTACACCTTC	CASSPTSQGLYGYTF
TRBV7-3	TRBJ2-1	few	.	TGTGCCAGCAGTGCGCGCGCCAATGAGCAGTTCTTC	CASSARANEQFF
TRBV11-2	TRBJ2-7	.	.	TGTGCCAGCAGCTCCGGGCCGTACAGGGTCAAGAGCTCCTACGAGCAGTACTTC	CASSSGPYRVKSSYEQYF
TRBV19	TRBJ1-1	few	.	TGTGCCACCGAGGATTCGAACACTGAAGCTTTCTTT	CATEDSNTEAFF
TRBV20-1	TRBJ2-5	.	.	TGCAGTGCCCTCGACAGGGGAGCGGGGAAAGAGACCCAGTACTTC	CSALDRGAGKETQYF